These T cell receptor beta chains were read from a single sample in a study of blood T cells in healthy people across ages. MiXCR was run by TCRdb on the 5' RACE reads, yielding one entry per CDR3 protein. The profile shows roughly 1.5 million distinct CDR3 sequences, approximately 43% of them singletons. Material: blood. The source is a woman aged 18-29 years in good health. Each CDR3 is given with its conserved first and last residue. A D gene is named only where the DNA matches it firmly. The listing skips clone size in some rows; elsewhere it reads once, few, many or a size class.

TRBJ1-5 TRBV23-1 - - CASTPRHGNQPQHF TGCGCCAGCACCCCTAGACACGGCAATCAGCCCCAGCATTTT
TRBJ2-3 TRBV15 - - CATSPSPSYTDTQYF TGTGCCACCAGCCCTAGTCCTTCTTACACAGATACGCAGTATTTT
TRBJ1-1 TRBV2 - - CASSEEWTEAFF TGTGCCAGCAGTGAAGAGTGGACTGAAGCTTTCTTT
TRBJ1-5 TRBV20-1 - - CSARIGSNQPQHF TGCAGTGCTAGAATAGGAAGCAATCAGCCCCAGCATTTT
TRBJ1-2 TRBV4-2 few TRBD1 CASSPDRGTDGYTF TGTGCCAGCAGCCCGGACAGGGGGACGGATGGCTACACCTTC
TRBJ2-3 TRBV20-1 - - CSASSGTLGGSVGADTQYF TGCAGTGCTAGTTCAGGGACCCTAGGCGGCTCAGTTGGCGCAGATACGCAGTATTTT
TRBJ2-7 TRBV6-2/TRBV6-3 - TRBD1 CADPPDRTYEQYF TGTGCCGACCCTCCGGACAGGACGTACGAGCAGTACTTC
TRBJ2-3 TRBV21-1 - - CASSKAPGRGPDTQYF TGTGCCAGCAGCAAAGCGCCCGGGCGGGGGCCAGATACGCAGTATTTT
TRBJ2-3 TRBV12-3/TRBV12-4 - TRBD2 CASSLWGIVGGSTDTQYF TGTGCCAGCAGTTTATGGGGTATTGTGGGGGGGTCCACAGATACGCAGTATTTT
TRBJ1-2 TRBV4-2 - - CASSPGSKDYGYTF TGTGCCAGCAGCCCCGGGTCTAAAGACTATGGCTACACCTTC
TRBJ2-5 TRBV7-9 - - CASSPSGAETQYF TGTGCCAGCAGCCCGTCGGGGGCAGAGACCCAGTACTTC
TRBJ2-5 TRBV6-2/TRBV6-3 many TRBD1 CASSYSAGTGAETQYF TGTGCCAGCAGTTACTCCGCCGGGACAGGGGCAGAGACCCAGTACTTC
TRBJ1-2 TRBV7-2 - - CASSLPGGPGGYTF TGTGCCAGCAGCTTACCCGGCGGGCCTGGGGGCTACACCTTC
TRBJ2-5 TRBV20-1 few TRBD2 CSARDFWLAEVQETQYF TGCAGTGCTAGAGATTTCTGGCTAGCGGAAGTACAAGAGACCCAGTACTTC
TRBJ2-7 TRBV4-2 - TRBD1 CASSPGQGEYEQYF TGTGCCAGCAGCCCTGGACAGGGGGAATACGAGCAGTACTTC
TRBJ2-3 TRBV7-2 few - CASSHTGTSDTQYF TGTGCCAGCAGCCACACCGGGACTTCAGATACGCAGTATTTT
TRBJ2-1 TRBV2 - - CASSEISSDNEQFF TGTGCCAGCAGTGAGATTTCTAGTGATAATGAGCAGTTCTTC
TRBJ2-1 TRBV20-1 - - CSARRQGFHNEQFF TGCAGTGCTAGGAGGCAGGGGTTTCACAATGAGCAGTTCTTC
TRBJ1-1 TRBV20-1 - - CSARGYRAGTEAFF TGCAGTGCTAGAGGATACAGGGCCGGCACTGAAGCTTTCTTT
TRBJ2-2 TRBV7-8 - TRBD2 CASSPRLARAGELFF TGTGCCAGCAGCCCGAGACTAGCGCGGGCCGGGGAGCTGTTTTTT
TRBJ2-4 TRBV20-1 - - CSARVPLTLSKNIQYF TGCAGTGCTAGAGTCCCGCTTACATTATCCAAAAACATTCAGTACTTC
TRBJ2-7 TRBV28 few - CASSLSPGQDYFTYEQYF TGTGCCAGCAGTCTATCTCCAGGACAGGACTATTTCACCTACGAGCAGTACTTC
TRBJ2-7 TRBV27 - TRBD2 CASQVGGGRSYEQYF TGTGCCAGCCAGGTTGGGGGGGGAAGGTCCTACGAGCAGTACTTC
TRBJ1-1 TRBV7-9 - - CASSPAYVNTEAFF TGTGCCAGCAGCCCTGCGTACGTGAACACTGAAGCTTTCTTT
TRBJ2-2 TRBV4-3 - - CASSQPPRGELFF TGCGCCAGCAGCCAACCCCCGCGCGGGGAGCTGTTTTTT
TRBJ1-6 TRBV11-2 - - CASSLSVSSYNSPLHF TGTGCCAGCAGCTTGAGCGTTAGCTCCTATAATTCACCCCTCCACTTT
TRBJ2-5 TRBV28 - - CASSFRDLSEQYF TGTGCCAGCAGTTTCCGGGACTTAAGTGAGCAGTACTTC
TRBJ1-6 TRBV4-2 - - CASSQTPTGPESINSPLHF TGTGCCAGCAGCCAAACACCGACAGGTCCTGAATCTATAAATTCACCCCTCCACTTT
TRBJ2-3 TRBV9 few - CASSRAPVTSDTQYF TGTGCCAGCAGCCGGGCCCCTGTGACCTCAGATACGCAGTATTTT
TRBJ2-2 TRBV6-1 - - CASRAVNLNTGELFF TGTGCCAGCAGGGCGGTTAACCTGAACACCGGGGAGCTGTTTTTT
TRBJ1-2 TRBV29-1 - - CSAPLGPASGYTF TGCAGCGCTCCCTTGGGCCCGGCCTCTGGCTACACCTTC
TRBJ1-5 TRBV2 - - CASSPWTLKDNQPQHF TGTGCCAGCAGTCCTTGGACACTTAAAGACAATCAGCCCCAGCATTTT